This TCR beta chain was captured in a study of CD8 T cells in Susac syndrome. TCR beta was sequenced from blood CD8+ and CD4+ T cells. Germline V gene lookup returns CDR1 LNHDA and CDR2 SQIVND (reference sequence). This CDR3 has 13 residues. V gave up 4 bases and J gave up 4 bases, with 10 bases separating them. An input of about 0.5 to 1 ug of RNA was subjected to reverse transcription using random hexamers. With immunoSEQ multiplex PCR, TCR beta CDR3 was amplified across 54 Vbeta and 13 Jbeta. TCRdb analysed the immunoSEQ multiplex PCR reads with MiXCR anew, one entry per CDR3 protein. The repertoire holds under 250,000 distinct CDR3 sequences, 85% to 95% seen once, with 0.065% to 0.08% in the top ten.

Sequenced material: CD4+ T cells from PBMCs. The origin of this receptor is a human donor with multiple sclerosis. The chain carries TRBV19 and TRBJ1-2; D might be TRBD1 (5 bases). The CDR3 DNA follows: TGTGCCAGTAGTAGGGGCCAGGCCTATGGCTACACCTTC. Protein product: CASSRGQAYGYTF.